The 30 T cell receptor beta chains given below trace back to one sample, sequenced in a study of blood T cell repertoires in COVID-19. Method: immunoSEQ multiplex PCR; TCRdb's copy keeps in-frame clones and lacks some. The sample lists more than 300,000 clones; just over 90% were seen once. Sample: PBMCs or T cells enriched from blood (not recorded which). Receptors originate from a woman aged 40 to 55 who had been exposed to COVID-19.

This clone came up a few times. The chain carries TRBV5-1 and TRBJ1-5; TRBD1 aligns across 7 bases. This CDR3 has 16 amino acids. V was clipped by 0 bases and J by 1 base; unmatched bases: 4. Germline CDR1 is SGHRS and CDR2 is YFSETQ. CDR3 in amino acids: CASSLGDRESNQPQHF. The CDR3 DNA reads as TGCGCCAGCAGCTTGGGCGACAGGGAGAGCAATCAGCCCCAGCATTTT.

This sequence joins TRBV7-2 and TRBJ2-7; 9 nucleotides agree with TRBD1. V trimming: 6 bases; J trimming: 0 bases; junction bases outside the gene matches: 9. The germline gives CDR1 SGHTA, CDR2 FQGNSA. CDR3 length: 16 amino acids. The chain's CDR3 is CASRHRTGASSYEQYF. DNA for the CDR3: TGTGCCAGCAGGCATAGGACAGGGGCGAGCTCCTACGAGCAGTACTTC.

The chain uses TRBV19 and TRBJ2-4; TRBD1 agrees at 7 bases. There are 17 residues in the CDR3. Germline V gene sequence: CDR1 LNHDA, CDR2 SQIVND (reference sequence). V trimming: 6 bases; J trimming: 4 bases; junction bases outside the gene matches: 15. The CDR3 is CASSQRMGQNTKNIQYF. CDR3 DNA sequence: TGTGCCAGTAGCCAACGTATGGGACAGAATACAAAAAACATTCAGTACTTC.

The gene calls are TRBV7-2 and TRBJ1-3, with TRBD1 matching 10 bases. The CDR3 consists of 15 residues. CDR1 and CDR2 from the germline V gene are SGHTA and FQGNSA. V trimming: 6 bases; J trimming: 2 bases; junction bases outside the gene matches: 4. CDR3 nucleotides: TGTGCCAGCAGTAAGACAGGGGGCGCTGGAAACACCATATATTTT. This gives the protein CASSKTGGAGNTIYF.

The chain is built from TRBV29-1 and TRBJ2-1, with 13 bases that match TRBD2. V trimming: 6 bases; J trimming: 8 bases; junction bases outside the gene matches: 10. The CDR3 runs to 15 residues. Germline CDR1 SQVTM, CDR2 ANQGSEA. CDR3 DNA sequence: TGCAGCGTGGCCGGGACTAGCGGGATGAGCGATGAGCAGTTCTTC. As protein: CSVAGTSGMSDEQFF.

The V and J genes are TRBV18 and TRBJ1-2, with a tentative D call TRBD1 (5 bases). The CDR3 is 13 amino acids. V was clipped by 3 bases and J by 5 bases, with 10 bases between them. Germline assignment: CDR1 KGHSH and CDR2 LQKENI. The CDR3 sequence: CASSPSRGYGYTF. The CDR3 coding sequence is TGTGCCAGCTCACCGTCCCGGGGGTATGGCTACACCTTC.

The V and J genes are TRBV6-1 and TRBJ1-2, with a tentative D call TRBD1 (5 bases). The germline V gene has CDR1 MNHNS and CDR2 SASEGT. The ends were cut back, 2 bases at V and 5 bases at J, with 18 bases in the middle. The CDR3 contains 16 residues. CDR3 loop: CASSESRGREVYGYTF. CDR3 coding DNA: TGTGCCAGCAGTGAAAGTAGGGGCAGGGAGGTATATGGCTACACCTTC.

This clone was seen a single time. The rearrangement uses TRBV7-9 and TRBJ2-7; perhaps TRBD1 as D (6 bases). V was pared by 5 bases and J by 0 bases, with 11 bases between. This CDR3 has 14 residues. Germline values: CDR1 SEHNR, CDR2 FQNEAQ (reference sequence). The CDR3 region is CASSTTGFSYEQYF. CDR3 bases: TGTGCCAGCAGCACGACAGGTTTCTCCTACGAGCAGTACTTC.

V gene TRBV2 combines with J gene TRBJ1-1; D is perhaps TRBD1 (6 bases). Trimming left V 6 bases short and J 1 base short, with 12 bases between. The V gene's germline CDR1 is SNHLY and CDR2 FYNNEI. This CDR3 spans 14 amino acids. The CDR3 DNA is TGTGCCAGCAGGGCCGGGACATCGAACACTGAAGCTTTCTTT. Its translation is CASRAGTSNTEAFF.

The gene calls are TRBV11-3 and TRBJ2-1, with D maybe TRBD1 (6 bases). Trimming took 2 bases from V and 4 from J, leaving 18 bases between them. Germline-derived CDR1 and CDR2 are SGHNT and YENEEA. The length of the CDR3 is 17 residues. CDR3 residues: CASSLPRPGHKYNEQFF. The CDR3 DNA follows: TGTGCCAGCAGCTTACCTCGTCCGGGACATAAGTACAATGAGCAGTTCTTC.

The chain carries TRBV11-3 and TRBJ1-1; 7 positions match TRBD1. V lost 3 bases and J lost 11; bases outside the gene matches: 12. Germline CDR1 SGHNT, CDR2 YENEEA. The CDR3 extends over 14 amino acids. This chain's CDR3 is CASSFPGQTLGAFF. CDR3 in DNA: TGTGCCAGCAGCTTCCCGGGACAGACCTTGGGGGCTTTCTTT.

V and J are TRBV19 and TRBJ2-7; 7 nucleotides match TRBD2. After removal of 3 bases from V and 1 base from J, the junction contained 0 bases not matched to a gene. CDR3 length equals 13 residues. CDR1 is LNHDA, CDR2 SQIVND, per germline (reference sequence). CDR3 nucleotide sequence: TGTGCCAGTAGTATGCGGGAGTCCTACGAGCAGTACTTC. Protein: CASSMRESYEQYF.

CDR3: CASSKLLGDWSGNTIYF. CDR3 bases: TGTGCCAGCAGCAAACTCCTAGGGGACTGGTCTGGAAACACCATATATTTT. The gene calls are TRBV9 and TRBJ1-3, with D possibly TRBD1 on 5 matching bases. This CDR3 is built from 17 residues. The germline gives CDR1 SGDLS, CDR2 YYNGEE. With 4 bases removed from V and 1 base from J, the gap between germline ends came to 18 bases.

The CDR3: CASSLGTPPGELFF. As DNA, the CDR3 is TGCGCCAGCAGCCTCGGGACTCCCCCCGGGGAGCTGTTTTTT. The V call is TRBV5-1, the J call TRBJ2-2; D is perhaps TRBD2 (6 bases). The CDR3 length is 14 residues. Germline-derived CDR1 and CDR2 are SGHRS and YFSETQ. Trimming shortened V by 4 bases and J by 6 bases, and 13 bases separated the two germline ends.

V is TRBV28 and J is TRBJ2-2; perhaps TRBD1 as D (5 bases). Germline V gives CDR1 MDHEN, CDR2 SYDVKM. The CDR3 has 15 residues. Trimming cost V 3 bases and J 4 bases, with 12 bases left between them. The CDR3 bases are TGTGCCAGCAGTTTGGCAGGGTCTGGCACCGGGGAGCTGTTTTTT. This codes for CASSLAGSGTGELFF.

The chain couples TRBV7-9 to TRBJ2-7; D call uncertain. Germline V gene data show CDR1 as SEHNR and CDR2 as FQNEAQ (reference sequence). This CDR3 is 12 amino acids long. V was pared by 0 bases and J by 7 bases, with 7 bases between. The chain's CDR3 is CASSLASQEQYF. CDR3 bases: TGTGCCAGCAGCTTAGCGTCACAGGAGCAGTACTTC.

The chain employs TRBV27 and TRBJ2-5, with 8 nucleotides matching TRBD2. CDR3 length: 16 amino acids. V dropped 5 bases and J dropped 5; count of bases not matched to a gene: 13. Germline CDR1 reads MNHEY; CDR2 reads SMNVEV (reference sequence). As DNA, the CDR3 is TGTGCCAGCAGTCCGTTCAGACTAGCGCGGGGGGAGACCCAGTACTTC. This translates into CASSPFRLARGETQYF.

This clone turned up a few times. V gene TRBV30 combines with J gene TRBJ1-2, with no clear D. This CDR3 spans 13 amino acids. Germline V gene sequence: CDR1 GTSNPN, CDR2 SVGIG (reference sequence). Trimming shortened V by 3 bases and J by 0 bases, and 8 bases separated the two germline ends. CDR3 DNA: TGTGCCTGGAGGCGGATAACTAACTATGGCTACACCTTC. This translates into CAWRRITNYGYTF.

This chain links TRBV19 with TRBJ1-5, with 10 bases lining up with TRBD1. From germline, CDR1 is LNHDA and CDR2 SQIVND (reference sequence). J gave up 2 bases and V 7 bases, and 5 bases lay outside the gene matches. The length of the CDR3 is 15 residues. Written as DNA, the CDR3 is TGTGCCAGTACCCGACAGGGGGCAGGCAATCAGCCCCAGCATTTT. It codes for CASTRQGAGNQPQHF.

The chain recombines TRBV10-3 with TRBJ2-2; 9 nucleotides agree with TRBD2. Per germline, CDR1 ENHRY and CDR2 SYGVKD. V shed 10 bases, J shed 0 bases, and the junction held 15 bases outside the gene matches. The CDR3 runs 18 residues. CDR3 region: CATKGSAGGFANTGELFF. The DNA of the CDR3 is TGTGCCACCAAAGGGTCAGCGGGGGGTTTCGCGAACACCGGGGAGCTGTTTTTT.

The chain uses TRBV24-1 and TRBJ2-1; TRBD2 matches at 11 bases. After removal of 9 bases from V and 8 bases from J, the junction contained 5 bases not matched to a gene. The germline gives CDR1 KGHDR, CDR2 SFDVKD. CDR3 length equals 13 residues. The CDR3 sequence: CATGTSGSYEQFF. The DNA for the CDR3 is TGTGCCACCGGAACTAGCGGGAGTTATGAGCAGTTCTTC.

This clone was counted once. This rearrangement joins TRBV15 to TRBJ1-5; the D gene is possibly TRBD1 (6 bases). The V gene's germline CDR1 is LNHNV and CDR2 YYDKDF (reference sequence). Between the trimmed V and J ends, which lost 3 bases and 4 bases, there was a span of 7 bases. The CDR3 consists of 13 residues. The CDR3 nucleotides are TGTGCCACCAGCAGTCAGGGGAATCAGCCCCAGCATTTT. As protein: CATSSQGNQPQHF. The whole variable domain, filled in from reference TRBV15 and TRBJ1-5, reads DAMVIQNPRYQVTQFGKPVTLSCSQTLNHNVMYWYQQKSSQAPKLLFHYYDKDFNNEADTPDNFQSRRPNTSFCFLDIRSPGLGDTAMYLCATSSQGNQPQHFGDGTRLSIL.

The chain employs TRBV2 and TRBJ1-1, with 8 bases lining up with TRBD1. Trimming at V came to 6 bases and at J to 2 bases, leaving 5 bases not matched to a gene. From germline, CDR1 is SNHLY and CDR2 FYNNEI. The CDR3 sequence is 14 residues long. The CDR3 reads CASRTDRDNTEAFF. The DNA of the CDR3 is TGTGCCAGCAGGACGGACAGGGATAACACTGAAGCTTTCTTT.

CDR3 sequence reads: CASSTYRGQSEKLFF. Written as DNA, the CDR3 is TGTGCCAGTAGTACGTACAGGGGGCAAAGTGAAAAACTGTTTTTT. The chain is built from TRBV19 and TRBJ1-4; 9 positions match TRBD1. This CDR3 region has 15 residues. The V and J ends lost 4 bases and 7 bases, in that order; junction bases with no gene match: 7. CDR1 LNHDA and CDR2 SQIVND come from the germline V gene (reference sequence).

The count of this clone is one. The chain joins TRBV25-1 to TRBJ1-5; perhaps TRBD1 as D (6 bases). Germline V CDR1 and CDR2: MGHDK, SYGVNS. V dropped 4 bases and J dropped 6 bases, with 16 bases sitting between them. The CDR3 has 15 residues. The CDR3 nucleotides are TGTGCCAGCAGTGGCTCGGCGGGGGGCGGTCAGCCCCAGCATTTT. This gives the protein CASSGSAGGGQPQHF.

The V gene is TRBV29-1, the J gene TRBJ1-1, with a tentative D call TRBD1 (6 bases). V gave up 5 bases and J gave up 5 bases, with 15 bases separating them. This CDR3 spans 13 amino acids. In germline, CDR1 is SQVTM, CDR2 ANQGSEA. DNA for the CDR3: TGCAGCGTTCCTCCCTTAGACAGGACTGAAGCTTTCTTT. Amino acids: CSVPPLDRTEAFF.

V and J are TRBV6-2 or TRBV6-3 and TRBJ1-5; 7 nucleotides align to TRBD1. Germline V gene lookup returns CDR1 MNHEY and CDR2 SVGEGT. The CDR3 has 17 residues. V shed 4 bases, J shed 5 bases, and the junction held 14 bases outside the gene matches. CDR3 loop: CASSSVRDRVNDQPQHF. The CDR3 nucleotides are TGTGCCAGCAGTTCCGTCCGGGACAGAGTCAATGATCAGCCCCAGCATTTT.

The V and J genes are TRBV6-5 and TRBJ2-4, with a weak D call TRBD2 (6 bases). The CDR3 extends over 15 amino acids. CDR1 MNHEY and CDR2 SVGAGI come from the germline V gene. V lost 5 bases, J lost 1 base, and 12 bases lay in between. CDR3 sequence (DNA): TGTGCCAGCAGTACCGACCGGGGGGCCAAAAACATTCAGTACTTC. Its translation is CASSTDRGAKNIQYF.

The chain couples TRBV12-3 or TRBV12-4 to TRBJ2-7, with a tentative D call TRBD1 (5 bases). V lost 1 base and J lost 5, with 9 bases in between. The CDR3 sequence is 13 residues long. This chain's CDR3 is CASSLGWGNEQYF. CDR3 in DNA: TGTGCCAGCAGTTTAGGTTGGGGCAACGAGCAGTACTTC.

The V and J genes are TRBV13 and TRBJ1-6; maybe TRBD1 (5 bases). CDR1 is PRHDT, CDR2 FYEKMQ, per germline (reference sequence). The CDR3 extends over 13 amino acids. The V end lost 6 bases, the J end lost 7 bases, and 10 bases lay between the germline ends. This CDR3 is CASSFTGNSPLHF. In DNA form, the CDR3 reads TGTGCCAGCAGTTTCACAGGCAATTCACCCCTCCACTTT.